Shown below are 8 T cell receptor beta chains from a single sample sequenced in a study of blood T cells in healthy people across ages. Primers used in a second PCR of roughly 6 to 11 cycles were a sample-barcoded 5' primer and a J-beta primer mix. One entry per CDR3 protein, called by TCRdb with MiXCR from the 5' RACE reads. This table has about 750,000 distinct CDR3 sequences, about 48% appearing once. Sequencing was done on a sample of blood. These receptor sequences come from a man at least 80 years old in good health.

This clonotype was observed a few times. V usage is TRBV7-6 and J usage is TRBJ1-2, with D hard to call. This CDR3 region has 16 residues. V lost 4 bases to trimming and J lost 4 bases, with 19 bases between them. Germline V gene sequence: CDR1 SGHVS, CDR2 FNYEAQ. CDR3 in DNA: TGTGCCAGCAGCTCCACGACTGGAGGAGGCGCCTATGGCTACACCTTC. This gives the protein CASSSTTGGGAYGYTF.

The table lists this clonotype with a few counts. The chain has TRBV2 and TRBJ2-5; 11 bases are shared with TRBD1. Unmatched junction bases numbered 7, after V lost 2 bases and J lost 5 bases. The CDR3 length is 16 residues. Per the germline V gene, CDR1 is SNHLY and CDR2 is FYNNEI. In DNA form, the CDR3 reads TGTGCCAGCAGTGAAAGGACAGGGGGCGACCTTGAGACCCAGTACTTC. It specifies CASSERTGGDLETQYF.

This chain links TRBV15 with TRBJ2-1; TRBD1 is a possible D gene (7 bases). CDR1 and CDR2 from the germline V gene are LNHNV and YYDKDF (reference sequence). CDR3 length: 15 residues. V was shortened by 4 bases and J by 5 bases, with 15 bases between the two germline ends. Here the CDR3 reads CATSTGGWGDNEQFF. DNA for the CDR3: TGTGCCACCAGCACAGGGGGTTGGGGGGACAATGAGCAGTTCTTC.

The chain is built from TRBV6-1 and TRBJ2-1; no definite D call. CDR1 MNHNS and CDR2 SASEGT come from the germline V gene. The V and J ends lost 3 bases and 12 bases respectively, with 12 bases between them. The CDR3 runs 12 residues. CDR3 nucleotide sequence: TGTGCCAGCAGTGAGCAACGACCCGGGCAGTTCTTC. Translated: CASSEQRPGQFF.

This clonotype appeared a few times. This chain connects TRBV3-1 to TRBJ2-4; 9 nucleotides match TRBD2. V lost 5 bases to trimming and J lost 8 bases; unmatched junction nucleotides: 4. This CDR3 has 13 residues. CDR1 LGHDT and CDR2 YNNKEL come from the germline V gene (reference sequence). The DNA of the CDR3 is TGTGCCAGCAGCTATAGCGGGAGTGACATTCAGTACTTC. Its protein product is CASSYSGSDIQYF.

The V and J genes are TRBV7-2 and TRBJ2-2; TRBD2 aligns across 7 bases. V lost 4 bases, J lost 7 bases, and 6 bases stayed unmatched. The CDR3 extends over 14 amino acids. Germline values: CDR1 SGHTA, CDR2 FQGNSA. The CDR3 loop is CASSSAGYLGELFF. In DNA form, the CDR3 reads TGTGCCAGCAGCTCAGCGGGGTACCTCGGGGAGCTGTTTTTT.

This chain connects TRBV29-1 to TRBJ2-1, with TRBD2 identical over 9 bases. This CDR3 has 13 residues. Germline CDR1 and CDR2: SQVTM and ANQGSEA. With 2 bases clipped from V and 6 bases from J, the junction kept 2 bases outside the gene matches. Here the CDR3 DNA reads TGCAGCGTTGAACCTAGCGGGATCAATGAGCAGTTCTTC. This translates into CSVEPSGINEQFF.

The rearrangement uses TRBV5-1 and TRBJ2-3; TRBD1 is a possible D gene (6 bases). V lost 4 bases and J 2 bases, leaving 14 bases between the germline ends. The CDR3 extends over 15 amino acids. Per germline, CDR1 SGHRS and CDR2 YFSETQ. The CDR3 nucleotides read TGCGCCAGCAGCCCCACCGGACAGTCCACAGATACGCAGTATTTT. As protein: CASSPTGQSTDTQYF. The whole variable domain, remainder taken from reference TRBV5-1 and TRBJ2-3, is KAGVTQTPRYLIKTRGQQVTLSCSPISGHRSVSWYQQTPGQGLQFLFEYFSETQRNKGNFPGRFSGRQFSNSRSEMNVSTLELGDSALYLCASSPTGQSTDTQYFGPGTRLTVL.